Shown below are 26 T cell receptor beta chains from a single sample sequenced in a study of T cells after yellow fever vaccination. TCRdb reanalysed the 5' RACE reads using MiXCR and keeps one entry per CDR3 protein. The sample records roughly 320,000 distinct CDR3 sequences, approximately 11% being singletons. Sequenced material: CD4+ T cells sorted from PBMCs, taken 45 days after the yellow fever booster vaccination. The receptors derive from a man between 18 and 35 years old who received the YFV17D yellow fever vaccine.

This clonotype has a count of ten or more. The chain uses TRBV28 and TRBJ1-5; D is ambiguous. The length of the CDR3 is 15 residues. Germline-derived CDR1 and CDR2 are MDHEN and SYDVKM. V gave up 5 bases and J gave up 9 bases, with 20 bases separating them. The CDR3 loop reads CASSRRAQTSPPQHF. In DNA, the CDR3 is TGTGCCAGCAGTAGAAGGGCACAGACTTCTCCGCCCCAGCATTTT.

This clonotype appeared a few times. The chain combines TRBV4-1 with TRBJ2-3; unclear D gene. Trimming removed 3 bases at V and 3 bases at J, with 16 bases between. Germline V CDR1 and CDR2: MGHRA, YSYEKL. The CDR3 spans 16 residues. As DNA, the CDR3 is TGCGCCAGCAGCCACCTAGGCCAGTGGATAACAGATACGCAGTATTTT. As protein: CASSHLGQWITDTQYF.

This clonotype was counted only a few times. V gene TRBV28 combines with J gene TRBJ1-5; possible D gene TRBD1, 5 bases. Per germline, CDR1 MDHEN and CDR2 SYDVKM. This CDR3 contains 16 residues. V lost 4 bases, J lost 1 base, and 14 bases lay in between. The CDR3 protein is CASSSLGPISNQPQHF. For the CDR3, the DNA is TGTGCCAGCAGTTCATTGGGACCGATAAGCAATCAGCCCCAGCATTTT. The whole variable domain, filled in from reference TRBV28 and TRBJ1-5, reads DVKVTQSSRYLVKRTGEKVFLECVQDMDHENMFWYRQDPGLGLRLIYFSYDVKMKEKGDIPEGYSVSREKKERFSLILESASTNQTSMYLCASSSLGPISNQPQHFGDGTRLSIL.

This clonotype was detected many times. The chain links TRBV6-5 to TRBJ1-6; D possibly corresponds to TRBD1 (6 bases). The CDR3 loop spans 15 amino acids. Germline values: CDR1 MNHEY, CDR2 SVGAGI. The V end was cut by 2 bases, the J end by 10 bases, with 15 bases between. The CDR3 reads CASSYQSGAESPLHF. The CDR3 bases are TGTGCCAGCAGTTACCAGTCAGGGGCGGAATCACCCCTCCACTTT.

This clonotype has just a few counts. This chain links TRBV12-3 or TRBV12-4 with TRBJ1-3, with D hard to call. This CDR3 comprises 14 residues. V shed 6 bases and J shed 4 bases, with 13 bases lying between them. CDR3 in DNA: TGTGCCAGCAGCCGGCCATTCGCAGGAAACACCATATATTTT. The encoded protein is CASSRPFAGNTIYF.

The gene calls are TRBV28 and TRBJ1-1; 7 positions agree with TRBD1. Germline loops: CDR1 MDHEN, CDR2 SYDVKM. V dropped 5 bases and J dropped 1; count of bases not matched to a gene: 7. CDR3 length equals 15 residues. This CDR3 reads CASSQRTGGNTEAFF. In DNA form, the CDR3 reads TGTGCCAGCAGTCAACGGACAGGCGGGAACACTGAAGCTTTCTTT.

This clonotype has more than one count but fewer than ten. The V gene is TRBV10-3, the J gene TRBJ1-5, with D unresolved. V gave up 0 bases and J gave up 3 bases, with 12 bases separating them. Per the germline V gene, CDR1 is ENHRY and CDR2 is SYGVKD. This CDR3 is built from 16 residues. The DNA for the CDR3 is TGTGCCATCAGTGAGTCGGACCCCCGAACCAATCAGCCCCAGCATTTT. It is translated as CAISESDPRTNQPQHF.

This clonotype was detected only a few times. The chain uses TRBV23-1 and TRBJ2-7; 8 nucleotides line up with TRBD1. TRBV23-1 is marked as an open reading frame, function uncertain. The CDR3 is 14 residues long. The trim removed 8 bases at V and 2 bases at J, leaving 8 bases unmatched. The CDR3 is CASSRQGRTYEQYV. The CDR3 nucleotides are TGCGCCAGCTCCCGACAGGGGCGTACCTACGAGCAGTACGTC.

V is TRBV30 and J is TRBJ1-6; TRBD1 might be the D (6 bases). The V gene lost 3 bases and the J gene lost 10 bases, with 13 bases spanning the gap. The CDR3 length is 13 residues. Germline CDR1 is GTSNPN and CDR2 is SVGIG (reference sequence). This CDR3 is CAWRDQGYSPLHF. CDR3 nucleotides: TGTGCCTGGAGGGACCAGGGGTACTCACCCCTCCACTTT.

The chain carries TRBV6-2 or TRBV6-3 and TRBJ2-1; D is undetermined. Per the germline V gene, CDR1 is MNHEY and CDR2 is SVGEGT. The V and J ends lost 1 base and 8 bases respectively, with 6 bases between them. The CDR3 totals 12 residues. CDR3 coding DNA: TGTGCCAGCAGTTACTTTTGGGATGAGCAGTTCTTC. Translated, it gives CASSYFWDEQFF.

CDR3 nucleotides: TGCAGTGCTCGCCCATATGTCAGGGACTATGGCTACACCTTC. Amino acids: CSARPYVRDYGYTF. V is TRBV20-1 and J is TRBJ1-2; D may be TRBD1 (5 bases). V was shortened by 5 bases and J by 3 bases, with 16 bases between the two germline ends. CDR3 length: 14 residues. Germline values: CDR1 DFQATT, CDR2 SNEGSKA (reference sequence).

In this sample, this clonotype turned up a few times. This chain links TRBV24-1 with TRBJ1-2; 7 bases agree with TRBD1. CDR1 KGHDR and CDR2 SFDVKD come from the germline V gene. Germline trimming cut 8 bases from V and 5 bases from J; bases unmatched to any gene: 7. This CDR3 has 13 residues. The CDR3 is CATTDRPPYGYTF. Here the CDR3 DNA reads TGTGCCACCACGGACAGGCCGCCTTATGGCTACACCTTC.

This clonotype has only a few counts. The chain is built from TRBV5-1 and TRBJ2-2; D unresolved. The germline V gene encodes CDR1 SGHRS and CDR2 YFSETQ. The CDR3 loop spans 13 amino acids. Trimming stripped 1 base from V and 6 bases from J, with 7 bases between. CDR3 amino acids: CASSLIESGELFF. The CDR3 nucleotides are TGCGCCAGCAGCTTGATAGAGTCCGGGGAGCTGTTTTTT.

This clonotype showed up many times. The CDR3 here is CATKTGFVEKLFF. In DNA form, the CDR3 reads TGTGCCACGAAGACAGGGTTCGTTGAAAAACTGTTTTTT. The V gene is TRBV6-5, the J gene TRBJ1-4; 7 bases fit TRBD1. V lost 10 bases, J lost 7 bases, and 9 bases stayed unmatched. This CDR3 contains 13 residues. The germline V gene encodes CDR1 MNHEY and CDR2 SVGAGI.

The chain is built from TRBV4-3 and TRBJ1-4; 7 bases align to TRBD1. Trimming took 2 bases from V and 8 from J; bases not matched to a gene: 14. Germline V gene sequence: CDR1 LGHNA, CDR2 YSLEER. The CDR3 has 17 amino acids. Here the CDR3 reads CASSQSPSGTAREKLFF. The CDR3 nucleotides read TGCGCCAGCAGCCAATCACCCTCCGGGACAGCGCGAGAAAAACTGTTTTTT.

This clonotype was seen a handful of times. CDR3 in DNA: TGTGCCAGCAGCCGCGGGACAGGGAACTACGAGCAGTACGTC. Translating gives CASSRGTGNYEQYV. V and J are TRBV7-2 and TRBJ2-7; the match to TRBD1 covers 9 bases. CDR1 SGHTA and CDR2 FQGNSA come from the germline V gene. V dropped 5 bases and J dropped 3; count of bases not matched to a gene: 5. The CDR3 spans 14 residues.

This clonotype was counted at least ten times. The chain employs TRBV20-1 and TRBJ2-3; 7 bases line up with TRBD1. This CDR3 has 13 amino acids. Trimming at V came to 6 bases and at J to 2 bases, leaving 5 bases not matched to a gene. CDR1 and CDR2 from the germline V gene are DFQATT and SNEGSKA (reference sequence). The CDR3 DNA sequence: TGCAGTGCCGAGACAGGGATCACAGATACGCAGTATTTT. The encoded protein is CSAETGITDTQYF.

This clonotype was found a few times. The CDR3 nucleotides read TGCAGTGGACGGGAGAGCTCCTACGAGCAGTACGTC. Translating gives CSGRESSYEQYV. The J gene is TRBJ2-7, the V gene TRBV20-1; D possibly corresponds to TRBD2 (6 bases). Trimming took 7 bases from V and 0 from J, leaving 10 bases between them. Germline V gene sequence: CDR1 DFQATT, CDR2 SNEGSKA (reference sequence). This CDR3 region has 12 residues.

This clonotype was seen only a few times. This sequence joins TRBV19 and TRBJ2-4; the D is unclear. CDR1 and CDR2 (germline): LNHDA, SQIVND (reference sequence). The CDR3 is 14 residues long. V lost 2 bases, J lost 1 base, and 6 bases lay in between. The CDR3 spells CASSILGAKNIQYF. CDR3 sequence (DNA): TGTGCCAGTAGTATACTGGGGGCCAAAAACATTCAGTACTTC.

The chain joins TRBV5-4 to TRBJ1-1; D is uncertain. Trimming took 5 bases from V and 2 from J, leaving 10 bases between them. Per germline, CDR1 SGHNT and CDR2 YYREEE (reference sequence). The CDR3 totals 13 residues. CDR3 DNA sequence: TGTGCCAGCAGACATACAGACAACACTGAAGCTTTCTTT. Translating it yields CASRHTDNTEAFF. Full variable domain (missing parts from reference TRBV5-4 and TRBJ1-1): ETGVTQSPTHLIKTRGQQVTLRCSSQSGHNTVSWYQQALGQGPQFIFQYYREEENGRGNFPPRFSGLQFPNYSSELNVNALELDDSALYLCASRHTDNTEAFFGQGTRLTVV.

This chain links TRBV6-5 with TRBJ2-7; 7 bases align to TRBD1. CDR3 length equals 13 residues. J gave up 5 bases and V 8 bases, and 9 bases lay outside the gene matches. CDR1 and CDR2 (germline): MNHEY, SVGAGI. Here the CDR3 DNA reads TGTGCCAGCGGGGCGGACAGGCTCCACGAGCAGTACGTC. Amino acid sequence: CASGADRLHEQYV.

This chain links TRBV5-8 with TRBJ2-7, with 7 nucleotides matching TRBD2. Trimming removed 2 bases from V and 2 bases from J; junction bases left unmatched: 13. CDR3 length equals 17 residues. Looked up from germline, CDR1 is SGHTS and CDR2 is YDEGEE. CDR3 DNA: TGTGCCAGCAGCTTATCCTTTTGGGCTAGCGGACCCTACGAGCAGTACTTC. Amino acid sequence: CASSLSFWASGPYEQYF.

The genes are TRBV7-8 and TRBJ2-5, with D possibly TRBD2 on 5 matching bases. CDR3 length: 15 amino acids. V lost 5 bases, J lost 6 bases, and 19 bases lay in between. Looked up from germline, CDR1 is SGHVS and CDR2 is FQNEAQ. The CDR3 DNA is TGTGCCAGCAGCCACCGGGTAGCGCGAGGGAAGACCCAGTACTTC. It is translated as CASSHRVARGKTQYF.

This clonotype appeared a few times. V usage is TRBV7-2 and J usage is TRBJ1-5; 7 bases are a match to TRBD1. Germline CDR1 and CDR2: SGHTA and FQGNSA. The CDR3 contains 15 residues. After removal of 5 bases from V and 5 bases from J, the junction contained 9 bases not matched to a gene. The CDR3: CASSRMAGQYQPQHF. The CDR3 coding sequence is TGTGCCAGCAGCCGGATGGCGGGACAGTATCAGCCCCAGCATTTT.

In this sample, this clonotype turned up a few times. An end of the junction does not agree with germline; a read error may underlie this. Here the CDR3 DNA reads TGTGCCAGCAGCCTAGCCACACGGACCTATGGGAATGAGCAGTTCTTC. This translates into CASSLATRTYGNEQFF. The genes are TRBV7-9 and TRBJ2-1; a possible D gene is TRBD2 (5 bases). Germline V gene sequence: CDR1 SEHNR, CDR2 FQNEAQ (reference sequence). The CDR3 spans 16 residues.

CDR3 in amino acids: CASSQDSSDTYEQYV. DNA of the CDR3: TGTGCCAGCAGCCAAGATAGCAGTGACACCTACGAGCAGTACGTC. The gene calls are TRBV3-1 and TRBJ2-7; D is undetermined. With 0 bases removed from V and 2 bases from J, the gap between germline ends came to 11 bases. This CDR3 region has 15 residues. The V gene's germline CDR1 is LGHDT and CDR2 YNNKEL (reference sequence).